This T cell receptor (beta chain) is drawn from a study of shared clonotypes between healthy human individuals. The CDR3 sequence is 15 residues long. CDR1 MNHEY and CDR2 SMNVEV come from the germline V gene (reference sequence). The ends lost 5 bases at V and 8 bases at J; junction bases unmatched: 6. Positively selected for CCR7, the CD45RO-negative cells used as naive CD8 cells excluded terminally differentiated effector memory CD45RA+ cells. Some clones are missing from TCRdb's copy, which holds only in-frame ones; the method was immunoSEQ multiplex PCR. Here the sample spans approximately 2,000,000 clones, approximately 92% being singletons.

J is TRBJ2-2 and V is TRBV27, with 12 positions matching TRBD2. The clonotype was recovered from a man aged 18 to 30 in good health. Some clones in this sample may be carry-over from other donors' samples. Sequencing was carried out using naive CD8+ T cells from PBMCs. CDR3 sequence (DNA): TGTGCCAGCAGTCCTCGACTAGCGGGAGCTGGGGAGCTGTTTTTT. Its translation: CASSPRLAGAGELFF.